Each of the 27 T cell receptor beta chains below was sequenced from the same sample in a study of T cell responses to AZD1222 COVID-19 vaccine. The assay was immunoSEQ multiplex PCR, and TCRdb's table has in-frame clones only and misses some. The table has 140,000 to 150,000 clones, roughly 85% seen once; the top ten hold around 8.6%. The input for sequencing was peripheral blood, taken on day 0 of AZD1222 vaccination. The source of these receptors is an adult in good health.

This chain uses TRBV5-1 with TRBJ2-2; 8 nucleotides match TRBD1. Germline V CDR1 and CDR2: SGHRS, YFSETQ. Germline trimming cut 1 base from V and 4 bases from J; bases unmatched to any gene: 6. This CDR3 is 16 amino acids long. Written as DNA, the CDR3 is TGCGCCAGCAGCTTGAACCAGGGGGCGGGCACCGGGGAGCTGTTTTTT. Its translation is CASSLNQGAGTGELFF.

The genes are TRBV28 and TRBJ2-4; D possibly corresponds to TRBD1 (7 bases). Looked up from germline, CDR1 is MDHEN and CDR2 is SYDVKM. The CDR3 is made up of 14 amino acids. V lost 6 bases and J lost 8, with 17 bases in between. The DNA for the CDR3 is TGTGCCAGCAGAAGTAGCAGGGGGGCGGACATTCAGTACTTC. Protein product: CASRSSRGADIQYF.

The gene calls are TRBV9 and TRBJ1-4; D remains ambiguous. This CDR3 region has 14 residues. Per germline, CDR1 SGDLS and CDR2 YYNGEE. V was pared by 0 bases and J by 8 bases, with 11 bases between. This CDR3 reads CASSVGPPGEKLFF. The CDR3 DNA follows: TGTGCCAGCAGCGTAGGGCCTCCTGGGGAAAAACTGTTTTTT.

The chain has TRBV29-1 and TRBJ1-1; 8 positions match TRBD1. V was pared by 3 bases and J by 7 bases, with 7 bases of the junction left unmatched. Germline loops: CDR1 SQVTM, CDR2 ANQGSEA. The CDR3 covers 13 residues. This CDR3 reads CSVDRQGTSEAFF. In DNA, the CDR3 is TGCAGCGTTGACAGACAGGGGACTAGTGAAGCTTTCTTT.

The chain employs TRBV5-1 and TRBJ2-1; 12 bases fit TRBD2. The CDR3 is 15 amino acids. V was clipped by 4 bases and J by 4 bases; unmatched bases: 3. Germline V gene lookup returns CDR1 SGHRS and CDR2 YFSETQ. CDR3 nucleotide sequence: TGCGCCAGCAGCATCGGGACTAGCGGGTACAATGAGCAGTTCTTC. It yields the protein CASSIGTSGYNEQFF.

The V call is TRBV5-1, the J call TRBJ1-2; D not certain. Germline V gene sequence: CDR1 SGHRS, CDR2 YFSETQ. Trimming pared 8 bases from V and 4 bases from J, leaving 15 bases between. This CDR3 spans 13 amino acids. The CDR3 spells CASTPEGFYGYTF. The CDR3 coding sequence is TGCGCCAGTACCCCTGAGGGATTCTATGGCTACACCTTC.

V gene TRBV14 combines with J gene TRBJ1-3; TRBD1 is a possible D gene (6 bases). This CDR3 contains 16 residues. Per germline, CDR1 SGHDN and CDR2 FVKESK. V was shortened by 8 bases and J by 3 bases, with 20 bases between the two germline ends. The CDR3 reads CASSRSGRGGGNTIYF. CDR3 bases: TGTGCCAGCTCCCGAAGTGGCAGGGGCGGTGGAAACACCATATATTTT.

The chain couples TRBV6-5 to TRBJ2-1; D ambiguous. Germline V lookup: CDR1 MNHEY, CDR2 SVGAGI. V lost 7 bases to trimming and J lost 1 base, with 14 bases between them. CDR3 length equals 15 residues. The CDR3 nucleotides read TGTGCCAGCACTAGGAGTCCTCAGTCCTACAATGAGCAGTTCTTC. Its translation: CASTRSPQSYNEQFF.

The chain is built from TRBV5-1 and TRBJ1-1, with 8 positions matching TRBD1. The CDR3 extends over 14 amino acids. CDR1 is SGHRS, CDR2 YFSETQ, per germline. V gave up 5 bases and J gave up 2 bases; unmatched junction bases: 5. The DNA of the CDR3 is TGCGCCAGCAGTCATACAGGGGGAAACACTGAAGCTTTCTTT. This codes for CASSHTGGNTEAFF.

Here the CDR3 DNA reads TGTGCCAGCAGCCCAGTGAGGGCCCCGACCCAGTACTTC. Translation: CASSPVRAPTQYF. The rearrangement links TRBV7-2 to TRBJ2-5; D is perhaps TRBD2 (5 bases). Per germline, CDR1 SGHTA and CDR2 FQGNSA. The CDR3 extends over 13 amino acids. Trimming cost V 5 bases and J 7 bases, with 14 bases left between them.

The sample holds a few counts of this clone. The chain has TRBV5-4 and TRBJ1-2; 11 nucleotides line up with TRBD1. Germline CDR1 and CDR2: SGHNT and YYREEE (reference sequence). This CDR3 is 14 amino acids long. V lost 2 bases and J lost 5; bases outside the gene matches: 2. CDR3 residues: CASSLGQGAYGYTF. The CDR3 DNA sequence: TGTGCCAGCAGCTTAGGACAGGGGGCTTATGGCTACACCTTC.

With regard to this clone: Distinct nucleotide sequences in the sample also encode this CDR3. The CDR3 sequence is CASSLDRQSYYEQYF. The CDR3 region has the DNA TGTGCCAGCAGCTTAGATCGGCAGTCTTACTACGAGCAGTACTTC. The chain joins TRBV11-2 to TRBJ2-7; D is unresolved. Germline-derived CDR1 and CDR2 are SGHAT and FQNNGV. This CDR3 is built from 15 residues. V lost 0 bases and J 3 bases, leaving 12 bases between the germline ends.

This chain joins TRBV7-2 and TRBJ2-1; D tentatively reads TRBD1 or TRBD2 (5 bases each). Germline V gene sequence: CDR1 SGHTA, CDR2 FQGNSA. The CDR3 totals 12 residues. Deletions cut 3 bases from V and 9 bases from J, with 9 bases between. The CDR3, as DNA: TGTGCCAGCAGCTTGTCGGGGCCTGAGCAGTTCTTC. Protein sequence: CASSLSGPEQFF.

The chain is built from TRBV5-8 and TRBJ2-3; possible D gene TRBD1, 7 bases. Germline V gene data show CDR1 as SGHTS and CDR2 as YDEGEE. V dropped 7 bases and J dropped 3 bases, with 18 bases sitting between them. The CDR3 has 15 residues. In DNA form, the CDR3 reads TGTGCCAGCCGTCCCCCAGGGGGGCGGACAGATACGCAGTATTTT. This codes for CASRPPGGRTDTQYF.

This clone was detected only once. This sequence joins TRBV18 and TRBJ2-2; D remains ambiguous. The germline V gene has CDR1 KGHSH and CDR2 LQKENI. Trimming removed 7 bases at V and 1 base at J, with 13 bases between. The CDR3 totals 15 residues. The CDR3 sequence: CASLNPTKNTGELFF. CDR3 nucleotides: TGTGCCAGCTTAAACCCTACTAAGAACACCGGGGAGCTGTTTTTT. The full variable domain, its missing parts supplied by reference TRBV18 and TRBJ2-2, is NAGVMQNPRHLVRRRGQEARLRCSPMKGHSHVYWYRQLPEEGLKFMVYLQKENIIDESGMPKERFSAEFPKEGPSILRIQQVVRGDSAAYFCASLNPTKNTGELFFGEGSRLTVL.

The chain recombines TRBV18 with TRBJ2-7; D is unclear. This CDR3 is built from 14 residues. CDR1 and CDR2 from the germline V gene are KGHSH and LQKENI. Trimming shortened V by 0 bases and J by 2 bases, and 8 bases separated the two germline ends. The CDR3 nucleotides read TGTGCCAGCTCACCACCGGGCAGACCCTACGAGCAGTACTTC. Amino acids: CASSPPGRPYEQYF. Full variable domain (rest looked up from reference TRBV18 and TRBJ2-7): NAGVMQNPRHLVRRRGQEARLRCSPMKGHSHVYWYRQLPEEGLKFMVYLQKENIIDESGMPKERFSAEFPKEGPSILRIQQVVRGDSAAYFCASSPPGRPYEQYFGPGTRLTVT.

In nucleotides, the CDR3 is TGTGCCTGGAGTTCGACAGCCTCACCCCTCCACTTT. Its protein product is CAWSSTASPLHF. J is TRBJ1-6 and V is TRBV30; a possible D gene is TRBD1 (5 bases). The CDR3 has 12 residues. The ends were cut back, 2 bases at V and 10 bases at J, with 9 bases in the middle. CDR1 and CDR2 (germline): GTSNPN, SVGIG (reference sequence).

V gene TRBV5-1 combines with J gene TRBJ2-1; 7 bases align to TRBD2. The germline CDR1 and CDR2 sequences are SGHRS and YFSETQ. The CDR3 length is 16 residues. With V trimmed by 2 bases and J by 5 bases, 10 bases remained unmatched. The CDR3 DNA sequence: TGCGCCAGCAGCTTCCTTATCGGGGGGACCGACAATGAGCAGTTCTTC. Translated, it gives CASSFLIGGTDNEQFF.

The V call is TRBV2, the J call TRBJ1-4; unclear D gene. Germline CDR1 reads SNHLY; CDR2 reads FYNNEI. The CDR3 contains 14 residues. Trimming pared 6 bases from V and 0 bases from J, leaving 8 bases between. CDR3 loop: CASSLQSTNEKLFF. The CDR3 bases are TGTGCCAGCAGCCTTCAGTCAACTAATGAAAAACTGTTTTTT. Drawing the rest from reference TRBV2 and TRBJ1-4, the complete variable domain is EPEVTQTPSHQVTQMGQEVILRCVPISNHLYFYWYRQILGQKVEFLVSFYNNEISEKSEIFDDQFSVERPDGSNFTLKIRSTKLEDSAMYFCASSLQSTNEKLFFGSGTQLSVL.

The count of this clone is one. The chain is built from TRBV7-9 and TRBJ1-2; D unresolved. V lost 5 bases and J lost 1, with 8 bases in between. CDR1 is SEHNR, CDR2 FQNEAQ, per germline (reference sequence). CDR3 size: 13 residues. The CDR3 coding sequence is TGTGCCAGCAGCCCCGAAGGTAACTATGGCTACACCTTC. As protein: CASSPEGNYGYTF.

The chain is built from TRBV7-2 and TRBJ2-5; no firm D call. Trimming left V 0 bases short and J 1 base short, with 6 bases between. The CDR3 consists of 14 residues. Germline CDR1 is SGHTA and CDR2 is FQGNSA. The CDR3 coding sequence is TGTGCCAGCAGCTTAGCCTGGACCCAAGAGACCCAGTACTTC. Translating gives CASSLAWTQETQYF.

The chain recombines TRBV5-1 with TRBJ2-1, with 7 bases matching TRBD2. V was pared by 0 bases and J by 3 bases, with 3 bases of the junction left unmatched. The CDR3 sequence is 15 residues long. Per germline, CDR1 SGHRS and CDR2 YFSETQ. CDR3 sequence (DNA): TGCGCCAGCAGCTTGGCCGCGGGAGTCTACAATGAGCAGTTCTTC. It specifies CASSLAAGVYNEQFF.

The CDR3 loop is CASSQDGGVAGGINIQYF. The CDR3 DNA reads as TGTGCCAGCAGCCAAGATGGGGGGGTAGCGGGAGGTATAAACATTCAGTACTTC. The chain uses TRBV3-1 (or the pseudogene TRBV3-2) and TRBJ2-4; 10 bases are shared with TRBD2. Germline CDR1 and CDR2: LGHDT and YNNKEL (reference sequence). After removal of 0 bases from V and 6 bases from J, the junction contained 11 bases not matched to a gene. The CDR3 extends over 18 amino acids.

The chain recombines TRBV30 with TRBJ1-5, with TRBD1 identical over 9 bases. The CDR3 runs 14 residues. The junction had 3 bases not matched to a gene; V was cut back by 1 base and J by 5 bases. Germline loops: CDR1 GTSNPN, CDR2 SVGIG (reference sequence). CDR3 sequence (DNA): TGTGCCTGGAGTGGGGGACAGGGAGATCAGCCCCAGCATTTT. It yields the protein CAWSGGQGDQPQHF.

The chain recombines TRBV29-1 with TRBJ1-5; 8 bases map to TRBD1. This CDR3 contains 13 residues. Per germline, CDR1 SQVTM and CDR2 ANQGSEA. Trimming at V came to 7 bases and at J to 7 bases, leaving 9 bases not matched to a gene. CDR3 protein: CSATTGDRQPQHF. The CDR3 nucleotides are TGCAGCGCCACGACAGGGGATAGGCAGCCCCAGCATTTT.

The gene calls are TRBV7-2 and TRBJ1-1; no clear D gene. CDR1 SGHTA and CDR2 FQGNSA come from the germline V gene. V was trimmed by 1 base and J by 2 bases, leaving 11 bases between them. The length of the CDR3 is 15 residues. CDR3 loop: CASSLGGVGNTEAFF. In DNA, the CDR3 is TGTGCCAGCAGCTTAGGCGGAGTCGGAAACACTGAAGCTTTCTTT.

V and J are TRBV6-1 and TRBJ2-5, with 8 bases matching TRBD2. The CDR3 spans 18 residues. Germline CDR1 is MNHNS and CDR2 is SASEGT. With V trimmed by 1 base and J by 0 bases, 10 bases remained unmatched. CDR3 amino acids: CASSEGFSGDLYQETQYF. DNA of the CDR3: TGTGCCAGCAGTGAAGGTTTTAGCGGGGACCTGTACCAAGAGACCCAGTACTTC.